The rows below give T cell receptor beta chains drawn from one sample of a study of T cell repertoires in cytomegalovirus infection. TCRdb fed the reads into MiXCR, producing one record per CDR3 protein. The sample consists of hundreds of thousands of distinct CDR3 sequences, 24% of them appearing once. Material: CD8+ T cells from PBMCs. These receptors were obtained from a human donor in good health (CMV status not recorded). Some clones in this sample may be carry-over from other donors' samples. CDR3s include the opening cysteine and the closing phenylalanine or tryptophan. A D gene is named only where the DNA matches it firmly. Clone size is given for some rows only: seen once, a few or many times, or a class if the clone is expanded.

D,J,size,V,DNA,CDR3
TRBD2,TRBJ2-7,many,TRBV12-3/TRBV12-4,TGTGCCAGCAGTTTTGGGACTAGCGGAGATCAGTACTTC,CASSFGTSGDQYF
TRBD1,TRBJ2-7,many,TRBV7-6,TGTGCCAGCAGCTCTAATACAAGACAGGGCTCCTACGAGCAGTACTTC,CASSSNTRQGSYEQYF
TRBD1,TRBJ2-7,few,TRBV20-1,TGCAGTGCTAGAGATTCCTCGGACAGGGGCTACGAGCAGTACTTC,CSARDSSDRGYEQYF
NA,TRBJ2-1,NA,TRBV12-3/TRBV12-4,TGTGCCAGCAGATGGGGGGTCAATGAGCAGTTCTTC,CASRWGVNEQFF
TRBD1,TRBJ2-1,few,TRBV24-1,TGTGCCACCAGTGAATGGACAGGCTCCTACAATGAGCAGTTCTTC,CATSEWTGSYNEQFF
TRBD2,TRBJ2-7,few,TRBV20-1,TGCAGTGCTAGGGACCGAACTAGCGGGGGGTTGCAGTACTTC,CSARDRTSGGLQYF
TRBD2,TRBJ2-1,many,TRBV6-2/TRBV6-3,TGTGCCAGCAGTTCTCCGGGACTAGCAGTGGATGAGCAGTTCTTC,CASSSPGLAVDEQFF
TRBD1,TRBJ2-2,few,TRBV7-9,TGTGCCAGCAGCTTCGGGACAGGGCAGGTCGGGGAGCTGTTTTTT,CASSFGTGQVGELFF
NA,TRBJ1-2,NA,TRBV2,TGTGCCAGCATCGCAGGGAGGTCTGGCTACACCTTC,CASIAGRSGYTF
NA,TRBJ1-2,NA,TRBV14,TGTGCCAGCAGCCAACCGTCTTACTATGGCTACACCTTC,CASSQPSYYGYTF
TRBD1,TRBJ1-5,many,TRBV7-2,TGTGCCAGCAGCTTGGACAGGGTAACTCAGCCCCAGCATTTT,CASSLDRVTQPQHF
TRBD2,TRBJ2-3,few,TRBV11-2,TGTGCCAGCAGCTTTGGGGGGGGAGGAGATACGCAGTATTTT,CASSFGGGGDTQYF
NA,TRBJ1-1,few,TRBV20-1,TGCAGTGCTATCCCAAGGGGCGTCACTGAAGCTTTCTTT,CSAIPRGVTEAFF